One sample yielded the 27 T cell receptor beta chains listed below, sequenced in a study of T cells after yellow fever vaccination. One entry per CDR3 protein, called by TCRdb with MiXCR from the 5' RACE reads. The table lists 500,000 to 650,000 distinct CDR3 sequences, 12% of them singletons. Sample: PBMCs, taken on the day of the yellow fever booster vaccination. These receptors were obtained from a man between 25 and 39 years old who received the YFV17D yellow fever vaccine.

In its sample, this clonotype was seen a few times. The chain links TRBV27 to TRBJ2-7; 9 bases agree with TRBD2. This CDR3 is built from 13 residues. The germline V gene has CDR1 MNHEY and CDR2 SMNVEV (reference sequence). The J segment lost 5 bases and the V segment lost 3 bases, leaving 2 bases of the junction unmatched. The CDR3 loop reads CASSFASGNEQYF. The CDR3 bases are TGTGCCAGCAGTTTTGCTAGCGGGAACGAGCAGTACTTC.

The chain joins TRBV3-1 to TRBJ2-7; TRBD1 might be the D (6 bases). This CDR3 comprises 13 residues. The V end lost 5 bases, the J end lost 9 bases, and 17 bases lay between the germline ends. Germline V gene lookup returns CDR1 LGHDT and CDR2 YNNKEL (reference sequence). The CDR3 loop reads CASSTLQGTVQYF. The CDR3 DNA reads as TGTGCCAGCAGCACACTACAGGGCACCGTGCAGTACTTC.

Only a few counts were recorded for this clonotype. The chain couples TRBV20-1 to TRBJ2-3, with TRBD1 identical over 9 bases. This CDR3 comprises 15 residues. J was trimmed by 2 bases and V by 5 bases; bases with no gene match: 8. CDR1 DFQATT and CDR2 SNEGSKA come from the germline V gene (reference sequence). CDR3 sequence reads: CSASSGTGNTDTQYF. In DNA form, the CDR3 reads TGCAGTGCTTCCTCCGGGACAGGGAACACAGATACGCAGTATTTT.

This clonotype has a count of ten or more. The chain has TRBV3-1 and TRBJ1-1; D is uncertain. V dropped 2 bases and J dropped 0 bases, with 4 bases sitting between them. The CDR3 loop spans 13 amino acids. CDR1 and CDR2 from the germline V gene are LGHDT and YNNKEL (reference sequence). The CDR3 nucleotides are TGTGCCAGCAGCCAAAAAATGAACACTGAAGCTTTCTTT. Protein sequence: CASSQKMNTEAFF.

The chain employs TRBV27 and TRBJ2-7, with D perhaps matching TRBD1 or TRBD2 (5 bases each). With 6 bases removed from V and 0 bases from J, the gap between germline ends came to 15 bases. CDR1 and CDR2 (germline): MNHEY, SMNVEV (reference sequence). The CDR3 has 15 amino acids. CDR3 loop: CASSTGTPYSYEQYF. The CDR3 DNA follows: TGTGCCAGCAGCACCGGGACCCCATACTCCTACGAGCAGTACTTC.

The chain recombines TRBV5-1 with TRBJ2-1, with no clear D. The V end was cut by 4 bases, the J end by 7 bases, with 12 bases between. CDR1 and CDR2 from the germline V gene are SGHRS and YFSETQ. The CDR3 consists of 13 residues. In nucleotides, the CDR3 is TGCGCCAGCAGCACACAGAGCCTGAATGAGCAGTTCTTC. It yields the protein CASSTQSLNEQFF.

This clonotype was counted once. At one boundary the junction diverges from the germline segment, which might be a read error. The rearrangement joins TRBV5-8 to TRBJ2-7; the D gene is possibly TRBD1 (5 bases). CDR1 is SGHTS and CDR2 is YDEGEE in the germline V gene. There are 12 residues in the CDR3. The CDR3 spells CASSPRGYAQYF. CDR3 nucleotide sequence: TGTGCCAGCAGTCCAAGGGGCTACGCGCAGTACTTC.

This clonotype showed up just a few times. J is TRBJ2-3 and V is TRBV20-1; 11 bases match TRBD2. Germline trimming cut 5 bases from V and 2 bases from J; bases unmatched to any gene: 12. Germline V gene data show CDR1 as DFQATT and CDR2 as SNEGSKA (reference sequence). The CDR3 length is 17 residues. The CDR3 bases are TGCAGTGCTGAGGGGATAGCGGGAGGGGGCTTCACAGATACGCAGTATTTT. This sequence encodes CSAEGIAGGGFTDTQYF.

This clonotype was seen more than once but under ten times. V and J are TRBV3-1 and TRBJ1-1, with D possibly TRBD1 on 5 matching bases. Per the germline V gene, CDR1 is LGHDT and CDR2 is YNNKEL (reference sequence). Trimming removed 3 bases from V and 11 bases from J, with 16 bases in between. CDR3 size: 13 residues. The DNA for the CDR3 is TGTGCCAGCAGCCACCGTGGGACTGAGGGTGCTTTCTTT. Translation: CASSHRGTEGAFF. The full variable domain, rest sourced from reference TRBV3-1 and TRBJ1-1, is DTAVSQTPKYLVTQMGNDKSIKCEQNLGHDTMYWYKQDSKKFLKIMFSYNNKELIINETVPNRFSPKSPDKAHLNLHINSLELGDSAVYFCASSHRGTEGAFFGQGTRLTVV.

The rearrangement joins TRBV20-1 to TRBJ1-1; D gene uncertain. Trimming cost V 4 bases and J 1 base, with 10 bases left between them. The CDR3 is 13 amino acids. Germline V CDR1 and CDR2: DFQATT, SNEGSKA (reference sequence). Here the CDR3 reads CSATAPGNTEAFF. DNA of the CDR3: TGCAGTGCTACTGCCCCTGGGAACACTGAAGCTTTCTTT.

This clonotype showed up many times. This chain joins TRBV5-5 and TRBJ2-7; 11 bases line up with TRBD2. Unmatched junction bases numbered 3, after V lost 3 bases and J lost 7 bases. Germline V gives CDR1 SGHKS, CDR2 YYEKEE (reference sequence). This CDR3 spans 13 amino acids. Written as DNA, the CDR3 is TGTGCCAGCAGCTCCTTAGCGGGAGGGGAGCAGTACTTC. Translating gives CASSSLAGGEQYF.

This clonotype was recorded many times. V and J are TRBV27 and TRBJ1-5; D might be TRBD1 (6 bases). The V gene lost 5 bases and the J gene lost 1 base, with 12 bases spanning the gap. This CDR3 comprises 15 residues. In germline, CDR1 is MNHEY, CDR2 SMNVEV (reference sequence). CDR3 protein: CASSATGWSNQPQHF. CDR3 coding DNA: TGTGCCAGCAGTGCTACAGGGTGGAGCAATCAGCCCCAGCATTTT.

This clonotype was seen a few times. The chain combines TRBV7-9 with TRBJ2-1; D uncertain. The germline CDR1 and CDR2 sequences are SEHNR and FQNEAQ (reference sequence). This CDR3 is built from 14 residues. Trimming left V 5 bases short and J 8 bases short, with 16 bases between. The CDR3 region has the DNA TGTGCCAGCAGCCCGGAAATGTCCGTGGATGAGCAGTTCTTC. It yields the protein CASSPEMSVDEQFF.

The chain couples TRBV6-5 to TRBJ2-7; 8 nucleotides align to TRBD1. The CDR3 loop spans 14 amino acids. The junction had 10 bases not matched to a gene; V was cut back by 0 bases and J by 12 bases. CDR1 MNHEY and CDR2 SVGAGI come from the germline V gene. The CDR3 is CASSYSRTGNIVYF. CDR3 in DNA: TGTGCCAGCAGTTACTCCCGGACAGGGAATATCGTGTACTTC.

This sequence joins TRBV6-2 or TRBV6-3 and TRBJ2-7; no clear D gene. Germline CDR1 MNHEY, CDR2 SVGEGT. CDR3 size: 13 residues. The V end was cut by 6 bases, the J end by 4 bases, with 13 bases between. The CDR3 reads CASSLLIWYEQYF. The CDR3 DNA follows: TGTGCCAGCAGCCTTCTGATATGGTACGAGCAGTACTTC.

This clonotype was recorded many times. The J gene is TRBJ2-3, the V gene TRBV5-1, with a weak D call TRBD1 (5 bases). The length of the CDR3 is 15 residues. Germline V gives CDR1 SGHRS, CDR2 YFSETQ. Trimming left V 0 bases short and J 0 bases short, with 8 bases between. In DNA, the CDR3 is TGCGCCAGCAGCTTGGCAGGACAAAGCACAGATACGCAGTATTTT. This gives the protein CASSLAGQSTDTQYF.

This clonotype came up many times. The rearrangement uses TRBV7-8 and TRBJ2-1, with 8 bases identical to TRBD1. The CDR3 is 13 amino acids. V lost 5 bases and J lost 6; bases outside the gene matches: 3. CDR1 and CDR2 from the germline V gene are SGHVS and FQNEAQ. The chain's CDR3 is CASSGGQANEQFF. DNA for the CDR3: TGTGCCAGCAGCGGGGGACAGGCCAATGAGCAGTTCTTC.

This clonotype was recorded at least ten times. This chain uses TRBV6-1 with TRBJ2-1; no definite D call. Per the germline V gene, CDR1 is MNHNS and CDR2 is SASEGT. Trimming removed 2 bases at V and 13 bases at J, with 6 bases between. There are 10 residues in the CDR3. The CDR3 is CASSERLQFF. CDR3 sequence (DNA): TGTGCCAGCAGTGAACGCTTACAGTTCTTC.

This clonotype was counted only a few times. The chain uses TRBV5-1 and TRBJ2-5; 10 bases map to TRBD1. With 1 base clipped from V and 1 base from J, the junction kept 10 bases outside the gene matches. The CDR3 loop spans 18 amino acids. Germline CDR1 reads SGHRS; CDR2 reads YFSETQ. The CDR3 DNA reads TGCGCCAGCAGCTTGTACCGCGGGACAGGGGCCTCCCAAGAGACCCAGTACTTC. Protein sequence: CASSLYRGTGASQETQYF.

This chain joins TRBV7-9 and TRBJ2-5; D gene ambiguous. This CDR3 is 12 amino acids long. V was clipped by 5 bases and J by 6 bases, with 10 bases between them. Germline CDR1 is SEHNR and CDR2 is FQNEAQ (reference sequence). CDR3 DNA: TGTGCCAGCAGCGGGGTGGAGCAGACCCAGTACTTC. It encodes CASSGVEQTQYF.

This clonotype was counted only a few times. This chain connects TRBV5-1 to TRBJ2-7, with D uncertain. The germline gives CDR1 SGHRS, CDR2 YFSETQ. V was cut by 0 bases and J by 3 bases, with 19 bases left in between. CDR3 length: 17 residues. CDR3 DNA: TGCGCCAGCAGCTTGGGCCTGGGCGGCCCCAAGGTCTACGAGCAGTACTTC. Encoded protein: CASSLGLGGPKVYEQYF.

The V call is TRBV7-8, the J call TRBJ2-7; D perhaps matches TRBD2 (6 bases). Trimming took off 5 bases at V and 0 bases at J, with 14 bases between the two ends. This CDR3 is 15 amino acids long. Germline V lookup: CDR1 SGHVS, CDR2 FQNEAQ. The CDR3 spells CASSPPLANSYEQYF. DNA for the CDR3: TGTGCCAGCAGCCCGCCGCTAGCGAACTCCTACGAGCAGTACTTC. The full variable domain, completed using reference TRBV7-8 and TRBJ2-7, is GAGVSQSPRYKVAKRGQDVALRCDPISGHVSLFWYQQALGQGPEFLTYFQNEAQLDKSGLPSDRFFAERPEGSVSTLKIQRTQQEDSAVYLCASSPPLANSYEQYFGPGTRLTVT.

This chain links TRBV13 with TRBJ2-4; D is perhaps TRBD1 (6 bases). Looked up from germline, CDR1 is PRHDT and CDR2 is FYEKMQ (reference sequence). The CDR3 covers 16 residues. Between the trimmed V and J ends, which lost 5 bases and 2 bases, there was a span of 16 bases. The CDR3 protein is CASSLYGGQSKNIQYF. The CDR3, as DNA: TGTGCCAGCAGCCTGTATGGGGGACAATCCAAAAACATTCAGTACTTC. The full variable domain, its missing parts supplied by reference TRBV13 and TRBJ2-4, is AAGVIQSPRHLIKEKRETATLKCYPIPRHDTVYWYQQGPGQDPQFLISFYEKMQSDKGSIPDRFSAQQFSDYHSELNMSSLELGDSALYFCASSLYGGQSKNIQYFGAGTRLSVL.

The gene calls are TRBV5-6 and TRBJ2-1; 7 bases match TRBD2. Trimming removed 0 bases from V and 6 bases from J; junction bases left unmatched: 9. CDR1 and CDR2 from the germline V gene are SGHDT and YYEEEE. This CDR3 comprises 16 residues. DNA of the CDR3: TGTGCCAGCAGCTTGGCCTTGTCGGGAGGAGGCAATGAGCAGTTCTTC. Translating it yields CASSLALSGGGNEQFF. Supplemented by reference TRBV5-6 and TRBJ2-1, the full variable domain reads DAGVTQSPTHLIKTRGQQVTLRCSPKSGHDTVSWYQQALGQGPQFIFQYYEEEERQRGNFPDRFSGHQFPNYSSELNVNALLLGDSALYLCASSLALSGGGNEQFFGPGTRLTVL.

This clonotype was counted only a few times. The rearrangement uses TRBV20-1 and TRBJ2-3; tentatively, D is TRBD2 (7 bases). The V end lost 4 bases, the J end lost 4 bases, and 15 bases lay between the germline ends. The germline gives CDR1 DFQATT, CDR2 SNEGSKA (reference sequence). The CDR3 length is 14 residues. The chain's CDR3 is CSAISWEGADTQYF. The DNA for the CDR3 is TGCAGTGCTATCAGCTGGGAGGGGGCAGATACGCAGTATTTT.

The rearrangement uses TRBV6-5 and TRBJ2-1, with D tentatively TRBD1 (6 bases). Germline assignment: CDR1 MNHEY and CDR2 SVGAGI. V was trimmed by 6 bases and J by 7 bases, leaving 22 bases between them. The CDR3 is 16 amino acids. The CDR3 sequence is CASRPRPGEGGNEQFF. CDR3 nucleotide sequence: TGTGCCAGCAGACCCCGCCCAGGGGAAGGGGGAAATGAGCAGTTCTTC.

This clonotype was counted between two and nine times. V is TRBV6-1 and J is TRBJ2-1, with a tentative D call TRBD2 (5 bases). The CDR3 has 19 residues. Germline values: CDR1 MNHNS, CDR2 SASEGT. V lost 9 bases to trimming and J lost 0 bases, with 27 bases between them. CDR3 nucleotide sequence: TGTGCCAGTTCCGGGGTCGCGAAATTTGGGTCGGGCTCCTACAATGAGCAGTTCTTC. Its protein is CASSGVAKFGSGSYNEQFF.